This note documents a single T cell receptor beta chain sequence. Germline assignment: CDR1 SGHRS and CDR2 YFSETQ. This CDR3 spans 14 amino acids. Trimming cost V 2 bases and J 8 bases, with 14 bases left between them. These data belong to a study of blood T cell repertoires in COVID-19. Study-wide background: Whether acute or convalescent, the COVID-19 samples came from the United States, Italy and Spain. In each case, the material was cDNA or gDNA derived from T cells, B-cell-depleted T cells, or PBMCs.

Original processing notes: Reference gene primer amplification gave estimated nucleated cell counts. Measured with immunoSEQ multiplex PCR; TCRdb has only the in-frame clones, and not every one. V and J calls and clone size follow that table, whereas D and trimming were derived from the DNA. Here the sample spans about 150,000 clones, roughly nine tenths being singletons. This receptor was taken from a woman aged 55-70 years with active COVID-19. Sequencing used peripheral blood. This chain uses TRBV5-1 with TRBJ2-1; no definite D call. CDR3 in DNA: TGCGCCAGCAGCTTATCCACTCCAAGTCATGAGCAGTTCTTC. Translating gives CASSLSTPSHEQFF. The variable domain in full, completed from reference TRBV5-1 and TRBJ2-1, reads KAGVTQTPRYLIKTRGQQVTLSCSPISGHRSVSWYQQTPGQGLQFLFEYFSETQRNKGNFPGRFSGRQFSNSRSEMNVSTLELGDSALYLCASSLSTPSHEQFFGPGTRLTVL.